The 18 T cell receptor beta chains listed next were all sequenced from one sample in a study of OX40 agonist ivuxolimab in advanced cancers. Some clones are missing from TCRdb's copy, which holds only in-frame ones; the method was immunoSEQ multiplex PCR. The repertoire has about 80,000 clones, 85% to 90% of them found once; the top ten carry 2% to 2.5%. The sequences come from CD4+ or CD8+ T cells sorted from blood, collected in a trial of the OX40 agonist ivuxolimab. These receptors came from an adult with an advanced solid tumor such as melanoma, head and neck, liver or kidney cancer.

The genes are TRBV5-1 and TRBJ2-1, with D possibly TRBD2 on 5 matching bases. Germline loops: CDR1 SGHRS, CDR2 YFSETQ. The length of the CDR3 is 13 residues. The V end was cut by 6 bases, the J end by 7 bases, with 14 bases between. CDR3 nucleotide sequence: TGCGCCAGCAACCTTGTGGGCGGGAATGAGCAGTTCTTC. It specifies CASNLVGGNEQFF.

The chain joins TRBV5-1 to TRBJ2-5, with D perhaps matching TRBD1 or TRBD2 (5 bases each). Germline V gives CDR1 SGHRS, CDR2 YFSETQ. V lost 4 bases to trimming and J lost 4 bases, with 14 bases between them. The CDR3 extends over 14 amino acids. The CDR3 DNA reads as TGCGCCAGCAGCACCCGAGAGGGGACAGAGACCCAGTACTTC. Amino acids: CASSTREGTETQYF.

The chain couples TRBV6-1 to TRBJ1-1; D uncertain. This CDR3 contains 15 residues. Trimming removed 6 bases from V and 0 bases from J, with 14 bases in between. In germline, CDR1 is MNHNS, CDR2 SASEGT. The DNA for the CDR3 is TGTGCCAGCAGGATAAGATTGAACTTGAACACTGAAGCTTTCTTT. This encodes CASRIRLNLNTEAFF.

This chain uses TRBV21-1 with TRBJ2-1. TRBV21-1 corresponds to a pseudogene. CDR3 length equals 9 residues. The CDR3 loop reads CASGREQFF. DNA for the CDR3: TGTGCCAGCGGACGTGAGCAGTTCTTC.

The CDR3 DNA reads as TGTGCCAGCAGCGGACTAGGACAGCGGATTCCCTACAATGAGCAGTTCTTC. Its translation: CASSGLGQRIPYNEQFF. V gene TRBV5-6 combines with J gene TRBJ2-1; tentative D call: TRBD2 (7 bases). V lost 4 bases, J lost 2 bases, and 19 bases lay in between. The CDR3 length is 17 residues. Germline V lookup: CDR1 SGHDT, CDR2 YYEEEE.

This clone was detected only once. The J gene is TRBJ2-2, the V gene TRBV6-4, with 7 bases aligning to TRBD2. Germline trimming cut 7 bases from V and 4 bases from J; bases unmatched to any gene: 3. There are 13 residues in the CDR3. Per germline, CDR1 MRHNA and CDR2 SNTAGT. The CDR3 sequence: CASMRTSTGELFF. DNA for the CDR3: TGTGCCAGCATGAGGACTAGCACCGGGGAGCTGTTTTTT.

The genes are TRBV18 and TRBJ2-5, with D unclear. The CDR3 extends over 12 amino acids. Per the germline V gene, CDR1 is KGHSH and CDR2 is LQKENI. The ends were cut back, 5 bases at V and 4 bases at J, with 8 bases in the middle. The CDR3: CASSSSRETQYF. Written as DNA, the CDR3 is TGTGCCAGCTCATCAAGCAGAGAGACCCAGTACTTC. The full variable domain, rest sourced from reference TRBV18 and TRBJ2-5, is NAGVMQNPRHLVRRRGQEARLRCSPMKGHSHVYWYRQLPEEGLKFMVYLQKENIIDESGMPKERFSAEFPKEGPSILRIQQVVRGDSAAYFCASSSSRETQYFGPGTRLLVL.

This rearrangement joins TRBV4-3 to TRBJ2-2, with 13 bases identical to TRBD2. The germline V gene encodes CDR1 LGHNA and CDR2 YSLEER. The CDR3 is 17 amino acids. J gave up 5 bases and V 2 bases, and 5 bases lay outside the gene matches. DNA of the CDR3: TGCGCCAGCAGCCAACCCGGACTAGCGGGAGTAACCGGGGAGCTGTTTTTT. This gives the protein CASSQPGLAGVTGELFF.

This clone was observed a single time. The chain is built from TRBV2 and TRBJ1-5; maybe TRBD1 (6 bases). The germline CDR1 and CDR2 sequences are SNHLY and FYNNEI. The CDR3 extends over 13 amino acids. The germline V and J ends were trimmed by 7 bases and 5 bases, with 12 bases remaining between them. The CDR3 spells CASTTGPHQPQHF. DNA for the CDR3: TGTGCCAGCACGACAGGTCCCCATCAGCCCCAGCATTTT.

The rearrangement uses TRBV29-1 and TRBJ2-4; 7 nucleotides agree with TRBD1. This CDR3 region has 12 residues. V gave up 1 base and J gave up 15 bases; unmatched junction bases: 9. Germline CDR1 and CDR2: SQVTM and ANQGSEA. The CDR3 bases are TGCAGCGTTGAAGCCTCGACAGGGTTAGGGTACTTC. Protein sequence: CSVEASTGLGYF.

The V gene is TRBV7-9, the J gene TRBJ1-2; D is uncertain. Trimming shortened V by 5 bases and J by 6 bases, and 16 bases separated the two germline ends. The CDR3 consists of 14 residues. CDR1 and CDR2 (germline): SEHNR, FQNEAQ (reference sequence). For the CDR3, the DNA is TGTGCCAGCAGCCTGGTGGGCGGGGTGGATGGCTACACCTTC. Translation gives CASSLVGGVDGYTF.

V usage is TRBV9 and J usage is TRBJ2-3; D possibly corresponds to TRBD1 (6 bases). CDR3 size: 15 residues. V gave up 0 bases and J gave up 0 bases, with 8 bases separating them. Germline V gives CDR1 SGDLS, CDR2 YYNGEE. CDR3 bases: TGTGCCAGCAGCGTAGGGACAGCTAGCACAGATACGCAGTATTTT. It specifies CASSVGTASTDTQYF.

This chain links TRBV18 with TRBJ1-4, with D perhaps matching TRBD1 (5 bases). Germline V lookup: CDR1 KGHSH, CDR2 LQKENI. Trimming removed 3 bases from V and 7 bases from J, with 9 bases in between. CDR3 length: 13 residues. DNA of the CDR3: TGTGCCAGCTCACCTGTGGACACTGAAAAACTGTTTTTT. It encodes CASSPVDTEKLFF.

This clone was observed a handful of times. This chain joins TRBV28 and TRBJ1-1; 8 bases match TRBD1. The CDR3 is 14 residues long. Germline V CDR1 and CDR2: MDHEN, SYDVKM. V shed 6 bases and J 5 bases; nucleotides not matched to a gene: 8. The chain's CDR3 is CASRETGVGTEAFF. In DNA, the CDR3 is TGTGCCAGCAGAGAGACAGGGGTGGGGACTGAAGCTTTCTTT.

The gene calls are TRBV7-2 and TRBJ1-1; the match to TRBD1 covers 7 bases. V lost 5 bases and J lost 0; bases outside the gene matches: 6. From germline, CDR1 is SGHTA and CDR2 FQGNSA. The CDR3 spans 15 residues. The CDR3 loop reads CASSPRDRVNTEAFF. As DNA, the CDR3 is TGTGCCAGCAGCCCCAGGGACAGAGTGAACACTGAAGCTTTCTTT. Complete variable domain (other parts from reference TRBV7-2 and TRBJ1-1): GAGVSQSPSNKVTEKGKDVELRCDPISGHTALYWYRQSLGQGLEFLIYFQGNSAPDKSGLPSDRFSAERTGGSVSTLTIQRTQQEDSAVYLCASSPRDRVNTEAFFGQGTRLTVV.

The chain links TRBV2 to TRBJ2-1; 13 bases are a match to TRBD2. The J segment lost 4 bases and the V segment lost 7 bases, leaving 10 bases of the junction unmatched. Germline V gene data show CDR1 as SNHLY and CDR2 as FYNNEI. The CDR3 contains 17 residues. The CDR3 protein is CASKKRTTSGGYNEQFF. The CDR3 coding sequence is TGTGCCAGCAAAAAAAGAACGACTAGCGGGGGGTACAATGAGCAGTTCTTC.

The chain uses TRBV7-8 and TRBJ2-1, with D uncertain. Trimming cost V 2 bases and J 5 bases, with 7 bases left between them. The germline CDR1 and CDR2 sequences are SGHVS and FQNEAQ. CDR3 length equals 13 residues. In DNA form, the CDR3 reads TGTGCCAGCAGCTTAACGCGGAACAATGAGCAGTTCTTC. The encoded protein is CASSLTRNNEQFF.

The DNA of the CDR3 is TGTGCCAGCAGCTTGATTCAGGCGTCCTACGAGCAGTACTTC. This translates into CASSLIQASYEQYF. The rearrangement links TRBV5-5 to TRBJ2-7; no clear D. The germline CDR1 and CDR2 sequences are SGHKS and YYEKEE (reference sequence). Trimming removed 1 base at V and 1 base at J, with 9 bases between. The CDR3 runs 14 residues.